A selection of T cell receptor beta chains follows, all from one sample in a study of blood T cell repertoires in COVID-19. The data were produced by immunoSEQ multiplex PCR, yet TCRdb's version contains in-frame clones alone and is incomplete. The profile shows some 250,000 clones, around 87% of them singletons. Sequencing was done on a sample of peripheral blood. The receptors here all came from a woman aged 25-40 years who had recovered from COVID-19. Both conserved end residues are part of each CDR3. The D gene is left open where the match is weak. Some rows mark clone size as missing; the rest say once, few, many or name a class of expanded clone.

d_call,v_call,clone_size,j_call,cdr3_aa,cdr3_nt
TRBD1,TRBV7-3,-,TRBJ2-3,CASSSAGGIGTDTQYF,TGTGCCAGCAGCTCCGCAGGGGGAATCGGCACAGATACGCAGTATTTT
-,TRBV9,-,TRBJ1-2,CASSVAGGGNYGYTF,TGTGCCAGCAGCGTAGCTGGGGGAGGGAACTATGGCTACACCTTC
-,TRBV6-1,-,TRBJ2-1,CASSERGTVINEQFF,TGTGCCAGCAGTGAACGGGGGACAGTCATTAATGAGCAGTTCTTC
-,TRBV6-5,-,TRBJ1-1,CASSYYAEFEAFF,TGTGCCAGCAGTTACTATGCGGAATTTGAAGCTTTCTTT
TRBD2,TRBV24-1,-,TRBJ2-5,CATLSPGGETQYF,TGTGCCACCCTTAGTCCGGGAGGGGAGACCCAGTACTTC
-,TRBV7-7,-,TRBJ2-5,CASSLGGTYKETQYF,TGTGCCAGCAGCTTAGGCGGGACTTACAAAGAGACCCAGTACTTC
-,TRBV27,-,TRBJ2-7,CASSSWGGEWSAYEQYF,TGTGCCAGCAGTAGCTGGGGGGGCGAATGGTCCGCGTACGAGCAGTACTTC
TRBD1,TRBV4-3,-,TRBJ2-1,CASSQGDRDYNEQFF,TGCGCCAGCAGCCAAGGGGACAGGGACTACAATGAGCAGTTCTTC
TRBD1,TRBV5-1,few,TRBJ1-2,CASNLGQGVSGYTF,TGCGCCAGCAATTTGGGACAGGGGGTCTCTGGCTACACCTTC
-,TRBV7-2,-,TRBJ2-2,CASSLPNTGELFF,TGTGCCAGCAGCCTACCGAACACCGGGGAGCTGTTTTTT
-,TRBV4-1,-,TRBJ1-2,CASSQDHTSGYTF,TGCGCCAGCAGCCAAGATCACACCTCTGGCTACACCTTC
-,TRBV5-1,-,TRBJ1-2,CASSLAFTDTFNYGYTF,TGCGCCAGCAGCTTGGCCTTCACGGACACCTTTAACTATGGCTACACCTTC
TRBD2,TRBV3-1/TRBV3-2,-,TRBJ2-1,CASSQNLAGGLYNEQFF,TGTGCCAGCAGCCAAAATCTAGCGGGGGGCCTGTACAATGAGCAGTTCTTC
-,TRBV19,few,TRBJ1-5,CATGGVQPQHF,TGTGCCACCGGGGGGGTTCAGCCCCAGCATTTT
TRBD1,TRBV4-2,-,TRBJ1-1,CASSRVIRGQTWNTEAFF,TGTGCCAGCAGCCGAGTGATCCGGGGACAGACATGGAACACTGAAGCTTTCTTT
TRBD2,TRBV6-1,-,TRBJ2-7,CASSEAGAGGHEQYF,TGTGCCAGCAGTGAAGCGGGAGCGGGGGGCCACGAGCAGTACTTC
-,TRBV4-1,many,TRBJ1-1,CASRGRTMNTEAFF,TGCGCCAGCAGGGGGCGGACTATGAACACTGAAGCTTTCTTT
TRBD2,TRBV7-3,-,TRBJ2-1,CASSIRTSGGEQFF,TGTGCCAGCAGCATTAGGACTAGCGGGGGGGAGCAGTTCTTC